This T cell receptor beta chain was documented in a study of T cell repertoires in cytomegalovirus infection. About the study: Shared public TCR beta signatures pointed to both CMV infection and a matching HLA type. Overall study results and limits: Adding up the frequency of public TCR beta families identified people who carried CMV plus the relevant HLA.

TCRdb analysed the reads with MiXCR anew, one entry per CDR3 protein. Counted here are some 150,000 distinct CDR3 sequences, 32% occurring once; the ten biggest clones make up about 52%. Remarks on this clonotype: Its matching antigen is unknown.

V dropped 4 bases and J dropped 0; count of bases not matched to a gene: 3. The CDR3 covers 15 residues. Germline loops: CDR1 SNHLY, CDR2 FYNNEI. The V call is TRBV2, the J call TRBJ2-3; 8 bases match TRBD2. Material: CD8+ T cells from cultured PBMCs, obtained from culture after CMV antigen stimulation. This TCR came from a human donor in good health (CMV status not recorded). Some clones in this sample may be carry-over from other donors' samples. The DNA for the CDR3 is TGTGCCAGCAGTGTTAGCGGGGAGAGCACAGATACGCAGTATTTT. It translates to CASSVSGESTDTQYF.